This T cell receptor beta chain was sequenced for a study of OX40 agonist ivuxolimab in advanced cancers. General study points: The study observed clonal expansion of CD4+ and CD8+ blood T cells by week 6 at 0.1 to 3.0 mg/kg. There were also nonresponders showing low normalized T-cell clonal expansion.

CDR3 size: 14 residues. Germline CDR1 MNHEY, CDR2 SMNVEV (reference sequence). The V end was cut by 5 bases, the J end by 2 bases, with 12 bases between. Of note for this clone: Antigen specificity is unknown.

Assay: immunoSEQ multiplex PCR; the TCRdb copy retains only in-frame clones and omits some. The table lists approximately 49,000 clones, 85% of them singletons. The sample was CD4+ or CD8+ T cells sorted from blood, taken in a trial of the OX40 agonist ivuxolimab. The rearrangement links TRBV27 to TRBJ2-5; D may be TRBD1 or TRBD2 (5 bases each). This clonotype was sampled from an adult with an advanced solid tumor such as melanoma, head and neck, liver or kidney cancer. The CDR3 DNA sequence: TGTGCCAGCAGTCCCCGGGGACCTCAAGAGACCCAGTACTTC. Encoded protein: CASSPRGPQETQYF.